The 16 T cell receptor beta chains presented below share a single source sample, sequenced in a study of T-cell memory formation after mild COVID-19. TCRdb re-derived calls from the 5' RACE reads in MiXCR, one entry per CDR3 protein. This sample yields some 130,000 distinct CDR3 sequences, of which approximately 15% are seen a single time; roughly 5.3% belongs to the top ten. What was sequenced was PBMCs or a T cell subset sorted from them (not recorded which). Receptors were obtained from a man between 18 and 29 years old who had mild COVID-19 (a few samples of this study predate the infection). Cell type and time point are not known.

The table lists this clonotype with a few counts. The rearrangement uses TRBV7-9 and TRBJ1-5; TRBD1 is a possible D gene (6 bases). Trimming took off 4 bases at V and 6 bases at J, with 13 bases between the two ends. CDR1 SEHNR and CDR2 FQNEAQ come from the germline V gene (reference sequence). The CDR3 has 14 residues. CDR3 DNA sequence: TGTGCCAGCAGCTCACAGGGCTTCGGTCAGCCCCAGCATTTT. This translates into CASSSQGFGQPQHF.

This clonotype was found a few times. This chain joins TRBV20-1 and TRBJ2-7; 8 bases agree with TRBD2. The CDR3 contains 13 residues. The junction had 5 bases not matched to a gene; V was cut back by 5 bases and J by 2 bases. Germline CDR1 and CDR2: DFQATT and SNEGSKA (reference sequence). Here the CDR3 DNA reads TGCAGTGCTGGGGCGGGAGGTCCCTACGAGCAGTACGTC. This translates into CSAGAGGPYEQYV.

Many counts were recorded for this clonotype. The rearrangement joins TRBV11-2 to TRBJ2-3; the match to TRBD1 covers 8 bases. CDR1 and CDR2 (germline): SGHAT, FQNNGV. Trimming took 2 bases from V and 0 from J; bases not matched to a gene: 10. CDR3 length equals 18 residues. This chain's CDR3 is CASSLRAGTGVSTDTQYF. CDR3 DNA sequence: TGTGCCAGCAGCTTAAGGGCGGGGACAGGAGTCAGCACAGATACGCAGTATTTT.

The rearrangement uses TRBV20-1 and TRBJ2-3; 8 bases line up with TRBD1. Unmatched junction bases numbered 3, after V lost 1 base and J lost 0 bases. The V gene's germline CDR1 is DFQATT and CDR2 SNEGSKA (reference sequence). CDR3 size: 15 residues. This chain's CDR3 is CSARADRGSTDTQYF. The CDR3 DNA reads TGCAGTGCTAGAGCCGACAGGGGAAGCACAGATACGCAGTATTTT.

This chain joins TRBV23-1 and TRBJ2-2; 7 nucleotides agree with TRBD1. TRBV23-1 is an open reading frame, and its role is uncertain. The length of the CDR3 is 18 residues. Trimming removed 3 bases from V and 3 bases from J; junction bases left unmatched: 13. CDR3 region: CASSHHNSGTDDTGELFF. The CDR3 DNA is TGCGCCAGCAGTCATCATAATTCCGGGACAGATGACACCGGGGAGCTGTTTTTT.

This clonotype was observed at least ten times. This chain connects TRBV7-9 to TRBJ2-7, with D unresolved. CDR1 SEHNR and CDR2 FQNEAQ come from the germline V gene (reference sequence). Trimming removed 5 bases from V and 2 bases from J, with 4 bases in between. There are 11 residues in the CDR3. The CDR3 bases are TGTGCCAGCAGCCCGGCCTACGAGCAGTACTTC. Its protein product is CASSPAYEQYF.

The J gene is TRBJ2-5, the V gene TRBV20-1; D gene ambiguous. CDR1 is DFQATT and CDR2 is SNEGSKA in the germline V gene (reference sequence). V was shortened by 2 bases and J by 1 base, with 11 bases between the two germline ends. This CDR3 region has 14 residues. The chain's CDR3 is CSARRDFFQETQYF. The CDR3 DNA reads TGCAGTGCTAGACGAGACTTTTTCCAAGAGACCCAGTACTTC.

This clonotype was recorded a few times. The genes are TRBV5-1 and TRBJ2-5, with D maybe TRBD1 (6 bases). Trimming took 2 bases from V and 1 from J, leaving 9 bases between them. The CDR3 is made up of 14 amino acids. The germline CDR1 and CDR2 sequences are SGHRS and YFSETQ. In DNA form, the CDR3 reads TGCGCCAGCAGCTTAACAGGGCCCCAAGAGACCCAGTACTTC. Amino acids: CASSLTGPQETQYF.

V usage is TRBV2 and J usage is TRBJ1-6, with 10 bases fitting TRBD1. Trimming cost V 9 bases and J 8 bases; bases outside gene matches: 7. The CDR3 is made up of 14 amino acids. CDR1 and CDR2 (germline): SNHLY, FYNNEI. The CDR3 here is CARGSGTGDSPLHF. CDR3 DNA: TGTGCCAGAGGGTCCGGGACAGGGGATTCACCCCTCCACTTT.

There are a few counts of this clonotype. The chain couples TRBV11-1 to TRBJ2-7, with TRBD2 as a possible D gene (5 bases). V shed 5 bases and J shed 3 bases, with 14 bases lying between them. Germline CDR1 reads SGHAT; CDR2 reads FQDESV (reference sequence). CDR3 length equals 14 residues. CDR3 nucleotide sequence: TGTGCCAGCAGCCCCCGGACGGGAAGCTACGAGCAGTACGTC. Its translation: CASSPRTGSYEQYV.

This clonotype was counted a few times. The genes are TRBV3-1 and TRBJ2-7; D is perhaps TRBD2 (6 bases). With 6 bases removed from V and 3 bases from J, the gap between germline ends came to 15 bases. CDR3 length: 14 residues. Germline values: CDR1 LGHDT, CDR2 YNNKEL (reference sequence). CDR3 bases: TGTGCCAGCAGATCGACGGGGGTCGGCTACGAGCAGTACTTC. Translating it yields CASRSTGVGYEQYF.

The J gene is TRBJ2-4, the V gene TRBV4-1; perhaps TRBD2 as D (6 bases). The CDR3 totals 16 residues. Germline CDR1 is MGHRA and CDR2 is YSYEKL. Trimming shortened V by 3 bases and J by 1 base, and 13 bases separated the two germline ends. Here the CDR3 reads CASSQGGARAKNIQYF. CDR3 bases: TGCGCCAGCAGCCAGGGAGGAGCCAGGGCCAAAAACATTCAGTACTTC.

This clonotype appeared a few times. V is TRBV5-1 and J is TRBJ2-6; D is tentatively TRBD1 or TRBD2 (5 bases each). Deletions cut 1 base from V and 0 bases from J, with 8 bases between. Germline CDR1 reads SGHRS; CDR2 reads YFSETQ. The CDR3 covers 16 residues. CDR3 region: CASSLPGTSGANVLTF. The CDR3 DNA follows: TGCGCCAGCAGCTTGCCAGGGACCTCTGGGGCCAACGTCCTGACTTTC.

The chain has TRBV4-2 and TRBJ2-1, with D perhaps being TRBD1 or TRBD2 (5 bases each). CDR3 length: 16 residues. CDR1 is LGHNA and CDR2 is YNFKEQ in the germline V gene. Trimming took off 0 bases at V and 2 bases at J, with 11 bases between the two ends. CDR3 region: CASSQDPGAAYNEQFF. The CDR3 DNA sequence: TGTGCCAGCAGCCAAGATCCCGGGGCGGCCTACAATGAGCAGTTCTTC.

This chain uses TRBV7-8 with TRBJ1-5; 9 bases are shared with TRBD1. Per germline, CDR1 SGHVS and CDR2 FQNEAQ. The trim removed 4 bases at V and 6 bases at J, leaving 7 bases unmatched. The CDR3 loop spans 15 amino acids. The CDR3 bases are TGTGCCAGCAGCTCCCGGGACAGGGTTTCTCAGCCCCAGCATTTT. This encodes CASSSRDRVSQPQHF.

The chain carries TRBV7-2 and TRBJ1-5, with D unresolved. There are 14 residues in the CDR3. Trimming took 0 bases from V and 5 from J, leaving 8 bases between them. CDR1 is SGHTA and CDR2 is FQGNSA in the germline V gene. The CDR3 spells CASSLAPRYQPQHF. The CDR3 nucleotides are TGTGCCAGCAGCTTAGCCCCAAGGTATCAGCCCCAGCATTTT.